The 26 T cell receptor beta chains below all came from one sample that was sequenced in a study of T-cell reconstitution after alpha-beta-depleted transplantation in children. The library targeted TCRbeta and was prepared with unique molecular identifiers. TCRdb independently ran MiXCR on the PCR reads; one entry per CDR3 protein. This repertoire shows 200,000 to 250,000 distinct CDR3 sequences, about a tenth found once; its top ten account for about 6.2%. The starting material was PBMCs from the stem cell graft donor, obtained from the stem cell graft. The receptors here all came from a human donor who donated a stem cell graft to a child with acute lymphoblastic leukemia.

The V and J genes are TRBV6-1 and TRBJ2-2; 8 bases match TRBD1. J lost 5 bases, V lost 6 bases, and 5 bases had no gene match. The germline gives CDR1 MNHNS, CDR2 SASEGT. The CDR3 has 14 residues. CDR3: CASSQGAGTGELFF. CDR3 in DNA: TGTGCCAGCAGCCAGGGGGCGGGGACCGGGGAGCTGTTTTTT.

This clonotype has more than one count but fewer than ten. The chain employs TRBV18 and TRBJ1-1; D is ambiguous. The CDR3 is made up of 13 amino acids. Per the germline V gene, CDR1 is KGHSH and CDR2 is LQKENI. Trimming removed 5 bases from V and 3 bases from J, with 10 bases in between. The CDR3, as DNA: TGTGCCAGCTCAGAGTCCAGAGACACTGAAGCTTTCTTT. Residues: CASSESRDTEAFF.

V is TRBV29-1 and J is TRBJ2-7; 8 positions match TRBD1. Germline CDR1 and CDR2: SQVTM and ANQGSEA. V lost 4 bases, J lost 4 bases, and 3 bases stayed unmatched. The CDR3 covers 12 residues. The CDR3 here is CSVADRAYEQYF. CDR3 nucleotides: TGCAGCGTTGCGGACAGGGCGTACGAGCAGTACTTC.

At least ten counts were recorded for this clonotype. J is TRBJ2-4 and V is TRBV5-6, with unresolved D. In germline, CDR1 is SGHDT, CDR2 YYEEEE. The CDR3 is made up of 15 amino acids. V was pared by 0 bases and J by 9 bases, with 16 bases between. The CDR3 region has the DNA TGTGCCAGCAGCTTGGTTCAGCTCCTCGGTGGCATTCAGTACTTC. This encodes CASSLVQLLGGIQYF.

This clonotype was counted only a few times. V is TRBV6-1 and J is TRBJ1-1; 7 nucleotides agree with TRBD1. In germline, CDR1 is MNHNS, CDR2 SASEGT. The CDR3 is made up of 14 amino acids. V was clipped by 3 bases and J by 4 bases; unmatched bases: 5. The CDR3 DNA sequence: TGTGCCAGCAGTGATACAGGGGAAATCACTGAAGCTTTCTTT. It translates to CASSDTGEITEAFF.

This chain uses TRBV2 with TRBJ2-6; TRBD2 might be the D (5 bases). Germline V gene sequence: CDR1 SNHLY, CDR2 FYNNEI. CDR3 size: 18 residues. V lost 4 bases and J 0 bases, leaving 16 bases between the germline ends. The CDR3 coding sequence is TGTGCCAGCAGTGTGTTGGAGGTCTCCTCCTCTGGGGCCAACGTCCTGACTTTC. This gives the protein CASSVLEVSSSGANVLTF. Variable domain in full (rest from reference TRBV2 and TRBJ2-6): EPEVTQTPSHQVTQMGQEVILRCVPISNHLYFYWYRQILGQKVEFLVSFYNNEISEKSEIFDDQFSVERPDGSNFTLKIRSTKLEDSAMYFCASSVLEVSSSGANVLTFGAGSRLTVL.

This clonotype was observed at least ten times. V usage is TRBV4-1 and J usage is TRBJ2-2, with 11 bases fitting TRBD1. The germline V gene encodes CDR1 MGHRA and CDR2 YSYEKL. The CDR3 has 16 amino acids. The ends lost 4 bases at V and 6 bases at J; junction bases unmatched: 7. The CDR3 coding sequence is TGCGCCAGCAGCCGGCCGGGACAGGGGGTGGCCGGGGAGCTGTTTTTT. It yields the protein CASSRPGQGVAGELFF.

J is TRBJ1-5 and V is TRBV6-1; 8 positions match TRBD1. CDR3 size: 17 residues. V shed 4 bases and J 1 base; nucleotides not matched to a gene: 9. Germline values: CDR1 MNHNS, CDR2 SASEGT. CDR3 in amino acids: CASSVRTGRASNQPQHF. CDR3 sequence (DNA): TGTGCCAGCAGTGTGCGGACAGGGAGGGCGAGCAATCAGCCCCAGCATTTT.

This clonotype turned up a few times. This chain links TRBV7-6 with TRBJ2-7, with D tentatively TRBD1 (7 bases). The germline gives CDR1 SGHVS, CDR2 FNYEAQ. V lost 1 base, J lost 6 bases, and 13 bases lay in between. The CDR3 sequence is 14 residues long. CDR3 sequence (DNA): TGTGCCAGCAGCTTAGAGCACAGGGGAGGCGAGCAGTACTTC. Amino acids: CASSLEHRGGEQYF. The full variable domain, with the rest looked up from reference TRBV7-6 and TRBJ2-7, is GAGVSQSPRYKVTKRGQDVALRCDPISGHVSLYWYRQALGQGPEFLTYFNYEAQQDKSGLPNDRFSAERPEGSISTLTIQRTEQRDSAMYRCASSLEHRGGEQYFGPGTRLTVT.

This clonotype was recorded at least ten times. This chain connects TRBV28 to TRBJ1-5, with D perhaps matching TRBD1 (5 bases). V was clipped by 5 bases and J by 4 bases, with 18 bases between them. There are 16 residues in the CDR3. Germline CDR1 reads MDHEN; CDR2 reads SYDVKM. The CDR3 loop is CASSSRQRNTNQPQHF. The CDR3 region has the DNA TGTGCCAGCAGTAGCCGACAGCGTAACACTAATCAGCCCCAGCATTTT.

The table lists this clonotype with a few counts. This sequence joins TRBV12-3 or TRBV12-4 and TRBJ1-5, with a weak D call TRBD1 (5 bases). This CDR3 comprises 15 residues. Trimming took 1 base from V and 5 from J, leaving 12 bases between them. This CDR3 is CASSLVSGSDQPQHF. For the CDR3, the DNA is TGTGCCAGCAGTTTAGTGTCAGGGTCGGATCAGCCCCAGCATTTT.

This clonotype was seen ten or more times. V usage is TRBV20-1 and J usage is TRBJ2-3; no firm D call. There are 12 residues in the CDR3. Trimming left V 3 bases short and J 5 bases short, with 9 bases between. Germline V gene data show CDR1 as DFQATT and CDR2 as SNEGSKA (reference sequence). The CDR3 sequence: CSARRYEDTQYF. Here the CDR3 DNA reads TGCAGTGCTAGGCGATATGAAGATACGCAGTATTTT.

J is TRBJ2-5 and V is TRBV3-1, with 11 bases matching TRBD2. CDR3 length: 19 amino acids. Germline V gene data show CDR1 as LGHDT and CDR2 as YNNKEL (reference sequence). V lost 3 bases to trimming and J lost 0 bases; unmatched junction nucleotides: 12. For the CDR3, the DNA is TGTGCCAGCAGCCACCCTAATCTTATACTAGCGGGGGACCAAGAGACCCAGTACTTC. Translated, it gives CASSHPNLILAGDQETQYF.

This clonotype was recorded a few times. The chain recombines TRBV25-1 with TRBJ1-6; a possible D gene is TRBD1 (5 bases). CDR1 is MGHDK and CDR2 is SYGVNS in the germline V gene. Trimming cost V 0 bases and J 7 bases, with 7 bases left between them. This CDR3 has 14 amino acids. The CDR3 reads CASSEYRQNSPLHF. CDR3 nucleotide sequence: TGTGCCAGCAGTGAATACCGACAGAATTCACCCCTCCACTTT.

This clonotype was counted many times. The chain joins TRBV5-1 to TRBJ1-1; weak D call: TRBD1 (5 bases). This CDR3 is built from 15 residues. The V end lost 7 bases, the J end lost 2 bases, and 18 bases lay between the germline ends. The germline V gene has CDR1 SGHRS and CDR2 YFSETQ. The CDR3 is CASSTRGRTNTEAFF. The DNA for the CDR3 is TGCGCCAGCTCAACTAGGGGACGGACCAACACTGAAGCTTTCTTT. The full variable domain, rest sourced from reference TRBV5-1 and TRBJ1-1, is KAGVTQTPRYLIKTRGQQVTLSCSPISGHRSVSWYQQTPGQGLQFLFEYFSETQRNKGNFPGRFSGRQFSNSRSEMNVSTLELGDSALYLCASSTRGRTNTEAFFGQGTRLTVV.

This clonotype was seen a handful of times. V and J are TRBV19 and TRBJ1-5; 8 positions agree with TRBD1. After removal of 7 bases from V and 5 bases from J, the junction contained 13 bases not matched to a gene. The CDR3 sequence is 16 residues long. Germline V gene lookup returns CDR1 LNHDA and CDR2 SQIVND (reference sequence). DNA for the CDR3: TGTGCCAGTAAAAACGACAGGGGCCTAGCGGATCAGCCCCAGCATTTT. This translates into CASKNDRGLADQPQHF.

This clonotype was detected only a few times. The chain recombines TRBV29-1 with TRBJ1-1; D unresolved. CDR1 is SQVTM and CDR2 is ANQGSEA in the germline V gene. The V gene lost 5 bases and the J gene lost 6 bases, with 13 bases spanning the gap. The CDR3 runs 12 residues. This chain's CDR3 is CSVLRYPSEAFF. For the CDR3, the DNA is TGCAGCGTTTTACGGTACCCCTCTGAAGCTTTCTTT.

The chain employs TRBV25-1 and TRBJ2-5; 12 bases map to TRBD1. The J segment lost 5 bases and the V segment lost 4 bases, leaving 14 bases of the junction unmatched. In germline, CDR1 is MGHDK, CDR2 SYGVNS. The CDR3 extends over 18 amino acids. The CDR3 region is CASSGRDRGRDGRETQYF. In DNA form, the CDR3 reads TGTGCCAGCAGTGGCCGGGACAGGGGGCGAGATGGTAGGGAGACCCAGTACTTC. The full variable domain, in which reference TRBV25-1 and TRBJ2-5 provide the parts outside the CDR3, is EADIYQTPRYLVIGTGKKITLECSQTMGHDKMYWYQQDPGMELHLIHYSYGVNSTEKGDLSSESTVSRIRTEHFPLTLESARPSHTSQYLCASSGRDRGRDGRETQYFGPGTRLLVL.

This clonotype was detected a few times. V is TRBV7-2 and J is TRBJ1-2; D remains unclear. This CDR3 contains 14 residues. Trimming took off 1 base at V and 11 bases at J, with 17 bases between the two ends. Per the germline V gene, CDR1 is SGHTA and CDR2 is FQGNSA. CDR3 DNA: TGTGCCAGCAGCTTAGAAAATGCGGGCCGGGGTTACACCTTC. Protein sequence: CASSLENAGRGYTF.

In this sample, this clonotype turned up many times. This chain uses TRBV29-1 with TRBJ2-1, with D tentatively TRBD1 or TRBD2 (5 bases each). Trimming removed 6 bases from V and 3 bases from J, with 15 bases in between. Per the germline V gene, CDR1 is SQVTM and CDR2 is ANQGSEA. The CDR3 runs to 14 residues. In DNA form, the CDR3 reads TGCAGCGTGTACCGGGACGGAGACTACAATGAGCAGTTCTTC. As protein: CSVYRDGDYNEQFF.

The CDR3 DNA reads TGCGCCAGCATAGGGGGGACAGGGGTTCACGAGCAGTACTTC. Its translation: CASIGGTGVHEQYF. V and J are TRBV10-2 and TRBJ2-7; 10 nucleotides align to TRBD1. Germline values: CDR1 WSHSY, CDR2 SAAADI. The CDR3 sequence is 14 residues long. After removal of 7 bases from V and 5 bases from J, the junction contained 8 bases not matched to a gene.

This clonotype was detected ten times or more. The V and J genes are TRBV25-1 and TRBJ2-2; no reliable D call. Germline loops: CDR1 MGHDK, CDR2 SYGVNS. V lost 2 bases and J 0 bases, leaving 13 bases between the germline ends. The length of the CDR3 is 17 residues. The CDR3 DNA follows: TGTGCCAGCAGTGAACCTCGGCTCGCCGCGAACACCGGGGAGCTGTTTTTT. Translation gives CASSEPRLAANTGELFF.

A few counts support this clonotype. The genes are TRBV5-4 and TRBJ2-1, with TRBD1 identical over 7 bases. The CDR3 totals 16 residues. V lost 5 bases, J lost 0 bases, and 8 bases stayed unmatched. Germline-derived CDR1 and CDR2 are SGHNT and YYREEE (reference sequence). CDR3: CASRWTGGNSYNEQFF. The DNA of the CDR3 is TGTGCCAGCAGGTGGACAGGCGGAAACTCCTACAATGAGCAGTTCTTC.

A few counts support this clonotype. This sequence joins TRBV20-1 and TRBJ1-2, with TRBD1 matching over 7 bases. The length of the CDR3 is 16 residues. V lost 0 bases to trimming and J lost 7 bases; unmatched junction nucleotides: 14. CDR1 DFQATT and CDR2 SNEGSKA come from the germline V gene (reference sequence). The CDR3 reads CSARDPRQGEFSGYTF. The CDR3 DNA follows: TGCAGTGCTAGAGATCCCCGACAGGGAGAGTTCTCTGGCTACACCTTC.

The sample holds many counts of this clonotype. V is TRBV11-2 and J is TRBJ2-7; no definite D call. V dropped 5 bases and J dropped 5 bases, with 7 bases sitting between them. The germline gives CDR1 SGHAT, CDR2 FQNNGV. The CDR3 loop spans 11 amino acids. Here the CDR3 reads CASSPGHEQYF. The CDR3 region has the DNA TGTGCCAGCAGCCCCGGGCACGAGCAGTACTTC.

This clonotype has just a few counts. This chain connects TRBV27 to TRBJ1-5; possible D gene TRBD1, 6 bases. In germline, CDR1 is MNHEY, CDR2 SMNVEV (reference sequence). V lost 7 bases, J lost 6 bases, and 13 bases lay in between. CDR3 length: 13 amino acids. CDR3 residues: CASTWTVGQPQHF. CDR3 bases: TGTGCCAGCACTTGGACAGTCGGTCAGCCCCAGCATTTT.